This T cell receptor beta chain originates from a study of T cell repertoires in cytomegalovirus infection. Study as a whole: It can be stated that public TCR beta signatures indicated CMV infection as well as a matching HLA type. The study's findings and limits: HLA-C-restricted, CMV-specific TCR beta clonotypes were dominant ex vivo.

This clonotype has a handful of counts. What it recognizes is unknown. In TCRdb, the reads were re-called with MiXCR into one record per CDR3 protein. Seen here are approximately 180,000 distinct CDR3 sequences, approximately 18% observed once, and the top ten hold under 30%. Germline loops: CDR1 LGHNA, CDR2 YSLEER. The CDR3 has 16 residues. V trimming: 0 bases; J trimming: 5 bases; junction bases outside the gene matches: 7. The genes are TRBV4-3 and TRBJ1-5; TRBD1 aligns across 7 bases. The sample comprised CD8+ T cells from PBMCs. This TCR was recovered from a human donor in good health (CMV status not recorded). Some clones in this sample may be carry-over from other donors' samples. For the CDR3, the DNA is TGCGCCAGCAGCCAAGACCCGGGACAGAGCTATCAGCCCCAGCATTTT. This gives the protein CASSQDPGQSYQPQHF.